This T cell receptor beta chain came from a study of T-cell memory formation after mild COVID-19. Study overall: TCR clusters were largely donor specific.

Study-wide findings and caveats: CD4+ contracting clones lay mainly in CM and EM, CD8+ ones in EMRA.

The CDR3 totals 10 residues. The V end was cut by 9 bases, the J end by 3 bases, with 4 bases between. CDR1 and CDR2 from the germline V gene are SNHLY and FYNNEI. About this clonotype: Its specificity is not known.

TCRdb analysed the 5' RACE reads with MiXCR anew, one entry per CDR3 protein. The sample has roughly 170,000 distinct CDR3 sequences, about a fifth seen once. The receptor was derived from an adult woman who had mild COVID-19 (a few samples of this study predate the infection). Cell type and time point are not known. The J gene is TRBJ2-3, the V gene TRBV2; no reliable D call. The sample was PBMCs or a T cell subset sorted from them (not recorded which). The CDR3 DNA sequence: TGTGCCAGTAATACAGATACGCAGTATTTT. It yields the protein CASNTDTQYF.